These 10 T cell receptor beta chains were sequenced from one sample in a study of blood T cell repertoires in COVID-19. The method was immunoSEQ multiplex PCR; TCRdb's version includes in-frame clones alone and lacks a portion of them. The sample includes under 300,000 clones, roughly 90% of them seen just once. The sample comprised peripheral blood. These receptors all come from a woman under 40 with active or convalescent COVID-19.

The rearrangement uses TRBV9 and TRBJ2-2; no clear D. Germline loops: CDR1 SGDLS, CDR2 YYNGEE. V lost 4 bases and J lost 6, with 7 bases in between. CDR3 length equals 12 residues. CDR3: CASSPQSGELFF. As DNA, the CDR3 is TGTGCCAGCAGCCCTCAGTCCGGGGAGCTGTTTTTT.

Turning to this clone: The sample holds other DNA sequences that translate to the same CDR3. The chain uses TRBV5-5 and TRBJ2-7; D gene ambiguous. The V end was cut by 0 bases, the J end by 0 bases, with 4 bases between. The CDR3 runs to 13 residues. Germline assignment: CDR1 SGHKS and CDR2 YYEKEE (reference sequence). The DNA for the CDR3 is TGTGCCAGCAGCTTGGCAGGCTCCTACGAGCAGTACTTC. Amino acid sequence: CASSLAGSYEQYF.

V and J are TRBV2 and TRBJ1-6; no reliable D call. Per germline, CDR1 SNHLY and CDR2 FYNNEI. The CDR3 extends over 15 amino acids. Trimming shortened V by 4 bases and J by 10 bases, and 17 bases separated the two germline ends. The chain's CDR3 is CASSVRLVSGSPLHF. The CDR3, as DNA: TGTGCCAGCAGTGTGCGCTTGGTGTCGGGGTCACCCCTCCACTTT. Full variable domain (missing parts from reference TRBV2 and TRBJ1-6): EPEVTQTPSHQVTQMGQEVILRCVPISNHLYFYWYRQILGQKVEFLVSFYNNEISEKSEIFDDQFSVERPDGSNFTLKIRSTKLEDSAMYFCASSVRLVSGSPLHFGNGTRLTVT.

On this clone: The sample has other DNA sequences that encode this CDR3 too. The chain joins TRBV3-1 (or the pseudogene TRBV3-2) to TRBJ1-1; 8 nucleotides match TRBD1. The CDR3 totals 13 residues. CDR1 is LGHDT and CDR2 is YNNKEL in the germline V gene (reference sequence). The ends lost 4 bases at V and 5 bases at J; junction bases unmatched: 3. This CDR3 is CASSRTGGTEAFF. The CDR3, as DNA: TGTGCCAGCAGCCGTACAGGGGGAACTGAAGCTTTCTTT.

This clone has only one observation. The chain combines TRBV5-4 with TRBJ2-3; 10 bases match TRBD1. Trimming cost V 4 bases and J 7 bases; bases outside gene matches: 6. Germline lookup yields CDR1 SGHNT and CDR2 YYREEE (reference sequence). The CDR3 totals 14 residues. The DNA for the CDR3 is TGTGCCAGCAGCCCCGACAGGGGGCGTCATACGCAGTATTTT. Translating gives CASSPDRGRHTQYF. The variable domain in full, completed from reference TRBV5-4 and TRBJ2-3, reads ETGVTQSPTHLIKTRGQQVTLRCSSQSGHNTVSWYQQALGQGPQFIFQYYREEENGRGNFPPRFSGLQFPNYSSELNVNALELDDSALYLCASSPDRGRHTQYFGPGTRLTVL.

This clone appeared a single time. The rearrangement uses TRBV27 and TRBJ2-2; 10 positions agree with TRBD1. V trimming: 7 bases; J trimming: 3 bases; junction bases outside the gene matches: 5. The CDR3 totals 15 residues. Looked up from germline, CDR1 is MNHEY and CDR2 is SMNVEV (reference sequence). The CDR3 sequence is CASKGQGFDTGELFF. CDR3 in DNA: TGTGCCAGCAAGGGACAGGGGTTTGACACCGGGGAGCTGTTTTTT.

The sample holds one count of this clone. The chain is built from TRBV6-5 and TRBJ1-5; the D is unclear. Germline CDR1 is MNHEY and CDR2 is SVGAGI. Trimming removed 0 bases at V and 5 bases at J, with 8 bases between. The CDR3 has 14 amino acids. The CDR3 bases are TGTGCCAGCAGTTACTCTCGGGTAGATCAGCCCCAGCATTTT. The encoded protein is CASSYSRVDQPQHF.

Here the CDR3 reads CASSTGAHQPQHF. In DNA, the CDR3 is TGTGCCAGCTCAACAGGGGCCCATCAGCCCCAGCATTTT. This chain connects TRBV27 to TRBJ1-5; 7 nucleotides agree with TRBD1. The germline gives CDR1 MNHEY, CDR2 SMNVEV (reference sequence). The CDR3 has 13 residues. The J segment lost 5 bases and the V segment lost 8 bases, leaving 6 bases of the junction unmatched.

For this clone: The junction departs from germline at one end; a sequencing error may be responsible. The chain employs TRBV6-6 and TRBJ2-7, with 10 bases that match TRBD2. The CDR3 extends over 15 amino acids. Per the germline V gene, CDR1 is MNHNY and CDR2 is SVGAGI (reference sequence). The CDR3 DNA is TGTGCCAGCAGTGACTCTAGCGGGGGCATAAACGAGCAGTACTTC. As protein: CASSDSSGGINEQYF.

The rearrangement joins TRBV6-5 to TRBJ1-1, with D perhaps matching TRBD1 (5 bases). The CDR3 covers 13 residues. V dropped 8 bases and J dropped 2 bases, with 12 bases sitting between them. CDR1 and CDR2 (germline): MNHEY, SVGAGI. DNA of the CDR3: TGTGCCAGCGGGAGGGGCCATAACACTGAAGCTTTCTTT. As protein: CASGRGHNTEAFF.